What follows are 28 T cell receptor beta chains derived from one specimen sequenced in a study of blood T cell repertoires in COVID-19. Sequencing used immunoSEQ multiplex PCR; TCRdb keeps in-frame clones, though not all of them. The table includes 85,000 to 110,000 clones, almost 90% detected once. The specimen was peripheral blood. These receptors originate from a human donor in a cohort sampled during active COVID-19.

This clone appeared a single time. The rearrangement uses TRBV5-6 and TRBJ2-3; D possibly corresponds to TRBD1 (6 bases). CDR1 and CDR2 (germline): SGHDT, YYEEEE. V dropped 2 bases and J dropped 3 bases, with 13 bases sitting between them. The CDR3 has 15 residues. This CDR3 reads CASSFDRIRTDTQYF. CDR3 bases: TGTGCCAGCAGCTTCGACAGGATACGGACAGATACGCAGTATTTT.

The chain uses TRBV5-1 and TRBJ1-6; possible D gene TRBD1, 5 bases. Germline CDR1 reads SGHRS; CDR2 reads YFSETQ. CDR3 length: 15 residues. Trimming pared 0 bases from V and 7 bases from J, leaving 11 bases between. The CDR3 sequence is CASSLVQGVNSPLHF. The DNA for the CDR3 is TGCGCCAGCAGCTTGGTGCAGGGCGTGAATTCACCCCTCCACTTT. The complete variable domain, with remaining parts taken from reference TRBV5-1 and TRBJ1-6, reads KAGVTQTPRYLIKTRGQQVTLSCSPISGHRSVSWYQQTPGQGLQFLFEYFSETQRNKGNFPGRFSGRQFSNSRSEMNVSTLELGDSALYLCASSLVQGVNSPLHFGNGTRLTVT.

The V call is TRBV6-5, the J call TRBJ1-6; D call uncertain. Germline V gene data show CDR1 as MNHEY and CDR2 as SVGAGI. This CDR3 has 15 residues. V lost 0 bases to trimming and J lost 13 bases, with 16 bases between them. CDR3 DNA: TGTGCCAGCAGTTACTCGGGCAGTCAATCTTATCCCCTCCACTTT. Translating it yields CASSYSGSQSYPLHF.

The V call is TRBV5-4, the J call TRBJ2-5; TRBD2 aligns across 15 bases. V lost 4 bases, J lost 5 bases, and 12 bases stayed unmatched. This CDR3 spans 18 amino acids. The germline V gene has CDR1 SGHNT and CDR2 YYREEE (reference sequence). The CDR3 DNA follows: TGTGCCAGCAGCCCAAAGGGCGGGACTAGCGGGAGGATGGAGACCCAGTACTTC. Its protein product is CASSPKGGTSGRMETQYF.

The table lists this clone with many counts. The chain joins TRBV25-1 to TRBJ1-1, with D perhaps TRBD1 (6 bases). The germline V gene encodes CDR1 MGHDK and CDR2 SYGVNS. CDR3 length: 13 residues. Trimming cost V 6 bases and J 1 base, with 9 bases left between them. The CDR3 region is CASSKQGNTEAFF. CDR3 DNA: TGTGCCAGCAGCAAACAGGGGAACACTGAAGCTTTCTTT. The variable domain in full, completed from reference TRBV25-1 and TRBJ1-1, reads EADIYQTPRYLVIGTGKKITLECSQTMGHDKMYWYQQDPGMELHLIHYSYGVNSTEKGDLSSESTVSRIRTEHFPLTLESARPSHTSQYLCASSKQGNTEAFFGQGTRLTVV.

This chain joins TRBV7-9 and TRBJ2-1, with 10 bases identical to TRBD2. The CDR3 length is 19 residues. J was trimmed by 8 bases and V by 5 bases; bases with no gene match: 21. Per germline, CDR1 SEHNR and CDR2 FQNEAQ (reference sequence). This CDR3 reads CASSKSFTSGAAVSDEQFF. CDR3 bases: TGTGCCAGCAGCAAGAGTTTTACTAGCGGGGCGGCAGTTTCGGATGAGCAGTTCTTC.

The genes are TRBV19 and TRBJ2-7; the match to TRBD1 covers 10 bases. The germline V gene has CDR1 LNHDA and CDR2 SQIVND (reference sequence). This CDR3 has 14 residues. V lost 7 bases to trimming and J lost 5 bases; unmatched junction nucleotides: 8. Written as DNA, the CDR3 is TGTGCCAGTATCGCCGGGACAGGGGCCAACGAGCAGTACTTC. The encoded protein is CASIAGTGANEQYF. The full variable domain, rest sourced from reference TRBV19 and TRBJ2-7, is DGGITQSPKYLFRKEGQNVTLSCEQNLNHDAMYWYRQDPGQGLRLIYYSQIVNDFQKGDIAEGYSVSREKKESFPLTVTSAQKNPTAFYLCASIAGTGANEQYFGPGTRLTVT.

The rearrangement joins TRBV4-1 to TRBJ1-5; the match to TRBD1 covers 9 bases. The germline CDR1 and CDR2 sequences are MGHRA and YSYEKL. There are 15 residues in the CDR3. The V segment lost 0 bases and the J segment 7 bases; nucleotides outside the gene matches: 4. Here the CDR3 DNA reads TGCGCCAGCAGCCAAGATACAGGGGGCGGGCAGCCCCAGCATTTT. Translation: CASSQDTGGGQPQHF.

The genes are TRBV18 and TRBJ2-7; unclear D gene. Germline-derived CDR1 and CDR2 are KGHSH and LQKENI. Trimming shortened V by 2 bases and J by 2 bases, and 7 bases separated the two germline ends. The CDR3 loop spans 13 amino acids. For the CDR3, the DNA is TGTGCCAGCTCACCAACACTAACCTACGAGCAGTACTTC. Residues: CASSPTLTYEQYF. Variable domain in full (rest from reference TRBV18 and TRBJ2-7): NAGVMQNPRHLVRRRGQEARLRCSPMKGHSHVYWYRQLPEEGLKFMVYLQKENIIDESGMPKERFSAEFPKEGPSILRIQQVVRGDSAAYFCASSPTLTYEQYFGPGTRLTVT.

The chain links TRBV30 to TRBJ2-1, with 11 nucleotides matching TRBD2. V gave up 3 bases and J gave up 16 bases; unmatched junction bases: 14. From germline, CDR1 is GTSNPN and CDR2 SVGIG (reference sequence). CDR3 length: 14 amino acids. The chain's CDR3 is CAWRLAGAPSVVFF. For the CDR3, the DNA is TGTGCCTGGAGACTAGCGGGGGCTCCCTCAGTCGTTTTCTTC.

The rearrangement joins TRBV7-3 to TRBJ1-2, with 8 bases matching TRBD1. Germline values: CDR1 SGHTA, CDR2 FQGTGA. This CDR3 contains 13 residues. J was trimmed by 8 bases and V by 5 bases; bases with no gene match: 7. The CDR3 loop is CASSRGQGGGYTF. CDR3 DNA: TGTGCCAGCAGCCGTGGACAGGGAGGCGGCTACACCTTC.

This clone was counted once. The chain links TRBV28 to TRBJ1-2; unclear D gene. V was pared by 7 bases and J by 3 bases, with 12 bases between. The CDR3 totals 13 residues. Germline loops: CDR1 MDHEN, CDR2 SYDVKM. CDR3 sequence: CASMGRRYYGYTF. The CDR3 DNA reads TGTGCCAGCATGGGGAGGAGGTACTATGGCTACACCTTC.

The chain carries TRBV12-5 and TRBJ2-7; TRBD2 aligns across 13 bases. CDR3 length equals 17 residues. Trimming removed 4 bases from V and 4 bases from J; junction bases left unmatched: 10. Germline values: CDR1 LGHNT, CDR2 FRNRAP. This CDR3 is CASGWPTSGGAEYEQYF. DNA of the CDR3: TGTGCTAGTGGTTGGCCCACTAGCGGGGGGGCCGAGTACGAGCAGTACTTC.

The gene calls are TRBV10-3 and TRBJ1-5; D perhaps matches TRBD1 (5 bases). Germline values: CDR1 ENHRY, CDR2 SYGVKD. The CDR3 loop spans 16 amino acids. Trimming pared 4 bases from V and 0 bases from J, leaving 13 bases between. The CDR3 nucleotides read TGTGCCATCAGTGCAGGCAGGGCAAATAGCAATCAGCCCCAGCATTTT. Its translation: CAISAGRANSNQPQHF.

The gene calls are TRBV7-3 and TRBJ2-3; 9 bases line up with TRBD2. The V gene's germline CDR1 is SGHTA and CDR2 FQGTGA. The V and J ends lost 0 bases and 1 base, in that order; junction bases with no gene match: 8. CDR3 length: 18 amino acids. The CDR3 sequence is CASSLTGGGVVGTDTQYF. The DNA of the CDR3 is TGTGCCAGCAGCTTAACTGGCGGGGGGGTAGTTGGCACAGATACGCAGTATTTT.

The chain joins TRBV7-9 to TRBJ2-3; TRBD2 agrees at 7 bases. This CDR3 is 16 amino acids long. After removal of 5 bases from V and 2 bases from J, the junction contained 10 bases not matched to a gene. Germline V CDR1 and CDR2: SEHNR, FQNEAQ (reference sequence). The CDR3 DNA sequence: TGTGCCAGCAGCCCCCGAGGGAGGGAAGACACAGATACGCAGTATTTT. It yields the protein CASSPRGREDTDTQYF.

The rearrangement joins TRBV30 to TRBJ1-2; TRBD1 matches 7 bases. V lost 0 bases, J lost 7 bases, and 11 bases stayed unmatched. CDR3 length: 15 residues. Germline CDR1 and CDR2: GTSNPN and SVGIG (reference sequence). In DNA form, the CDR3 reads TGTGCCTGGAGTGTTTGGACAGGATTGTCGAGTGGCTACACCTTC. Translation: CAWSVWTGLSSGYTF.

The rearrangement joins TRBV4-1 to TRBJ2-7, with TRBD1 as a possible D gene (6 bases). V lost 1 base, J lost 5 bases, and 15 bases lay in between. Germline V gene lookup returns CDR1 MGHRA and CDR2 YSYEKL. The CDR3 consists of 15 residues. The CDR3 here is CASSQGTQGRNEQYF. CDR3 nucleotide sequence: TGCGCCAGCAGCCAAGGGACCCAGGGGCGTAACGAGCAGTACTTC.

The rearrangement uses TRBV30 and TRBJ2-1; no firm D call. V lost 0 bases, J lost 6 bases, and 9 bases lay in between. The CDR3 is made up of 13 amino acids. Germline V gives CDR1 GTSNPN, CDR2 SVGIG (reference sequence). For the CDR3, the DNA is TGTGCCTGGAGTGTAAATAGAGGCAATGAGCAGTTCTTC. This codes for CAWSVNRGNEQFF.

This clone was detected a few times. The chain combines TRBV4-1 with TRBJ1-5, with 8 bases fitting TRBD1. Germline loops: CDR1 MGHRA, CDR2 YSYEKL. The CDR3 consists of 16 residues. The V and J ends lost 2 bases and 1 base, in that order; junction bases with no gene match: 4. As DNA, the CDR3 is TGCGCCAGCAGCCAACCAGGACAGGGAAGCAATCAGCCCCAGCATTTT. It translates to CASSQPGQGSNQPQHF.

V is TRBV6-2 or TRBV6-3 and J is TRBJ2-5, with D tentatively TRBD2 (6 bases). The CDR3 runs 14 residues. The V end was cut by 2 bases, the J end by 4 bases, with 11 bases between. Germline CDR1 MNHEY, CDR2 SVGEGT. CDR3: CASSYPPAGETQYF. In DNA form, the CDR3 reads TGTGCCAGCAGTTACCCTCCAGCGGGAGAGACCCAGTACTTC.

V gene TRBV9 combines with J gene TRBJ1-2; 7 nucleotides line up with TRBD1. The junction had 11 bases not matched to a gene; V was cut back by 2 bases and J by 7 bases. Germline V gene sequence: CDR1 SGDLS, CDR2 YYNGEE. The CDR3 length is 15 residues. CDR3 loop: CASSVFGQVLGGYTF. In nucleotides, the CDR3 is TGTGCCAGCAGCGTCTTCGGACAGGTCCTTGGTGGCTACACCTTC.

V gene TRBV3-1 (or the pseudogene TRBV3-2) combines with J gene TRBJ1-1, with 8 nucleotides matching TRBD1. The germline CDR1 and CDR2 sequences are LGHDT and YNNKEL (reference sequence). V dropped 3 bases and J dropped 3; count of bases not matched to a gene: 0. The CDR3 length is 13 residues. This CDR3 reads CASSQDRDTEAFF. The CDR3 region has the DNA TGTGCCAGCAGCCAGGACAGGGACACTGAAGCTTTCTTT.

The chain joins TRBV4-3 to TRBJ2-7; tentatively, D is TRBD1 (6 bases). The V gene lost 3 bases and the J gene lost 7 bases, with 25 bases spanning the gap. CDR1 and CDR2 (germline): LGHNA, YSLEER. The CDR3 covers 17 residues. The DNA for the CDR3 is TGCGCCAGCAGCCAGGCCACAGGGCGCCCTCTTTCAAGGGAGCAGTACTTC. As protein: CASSQATGRPLSREQYF.

V usage is TRBV11-2 and J usage is TRBJ2-7; tentative D call: TRBD2 (5 bases). Looked up from germline, CDR1 is SGHAT and CDR2 is FQNNGV. This CDR3 comprises 15 residues. V lost 7 bases to trimming and J lost 1 base, with 17 bases between them. CDR3 sequence (DNA): TGTGCCAGCACCGCAAGAAGCGGTGTTTCCTACGAGCAGTACTTC. Amino acid sequence: CASTARSGVSYEQYF.

The V and J genes are TRBV3-1 (or the pseudogene TRBV3-2) and TRBJ1-2; TRBD1 aligns across 7 bases. The CDR3 loop spans 14 amino acids. Germline V gene sequence: CDR1 LGHDT, CDR2 YNNKEL (reference sequence). The V gene end was trimmed by 4 bases and the J gene end by 6 bases; junction bases not matched to a gene: 8. This CDR3 is CASSPSQGENGYTF. The CDR3 DNA reads TGTGCCAGCAGCCCCAGTCAGGGGGAGAATGGCTACACCTTC.

The J gene is TRBJ2-3, the V gene TRBV18; 10 bases fit TRBD2. CDR1 is KGHSH, CDR2 LQKENI, per germline. V dropped 5 bases and J dropped 7; count of bases not matched to a gene: 18. The CDR3 covers 18 residues. The chain's CDR3 is CASSSSSGGRSGRNTQYF. CDR3 coding DNA: TGTGCCAGCTCAAGCTCTAGCGGGGGCCGCTCCGGTAGGAATACGCAGTATTTT.

This clone was recorded only once. The chain couples TRBV27 to TRBJ2-1, with TRBD2 matching 12 bases. This CDR3 spans 15 amino acids. Unmatched junction bases numbered 8, after V lost 6 bases and J lost 8 bases. Germline values: CDR1 MNHEY, CDR2 SMNVEV (reference sequence). The CDR3 region has the DNA TGTGCCAGCAGGGCTAGCGGGAGGGCCAACGATGAGCAGTTCTTC. This encodes CASRASGRANDEQFF.